The 18 T cell receptor beta chains given below trace back to one sample, sequenced in a study of blood T cell repertoires in COVID-19. Libraries were prepared by immunoSEQ multiplex PCR; TCRdb keeps only in-frame clonotypes and omits some of them. The sample has around 440,000 clones, about 87% seen once. The sample taken for sequencing was peripheral blood. The receptors were gathered from a woman aged 50 to 60 with COVID-19, enrolled during active disease.

The chain employs TRBV9 and TRBJ1-3; D is possibly TRBD1 (5 bases). V lost 4 bases, J lost 0 bases, and 17 bases lay in between. Germline CDR1 reads SGDLS; CDR2 reads YYNGEE. The CDR3 has 17 amino acids. The CDR3 spells CASSSSGLFPSGNTIYF. The CDR3 nucleotides are TGTGCCAGCAGCTCATCAGGGTTATTCCCCTCTGGAAACACCATATATTTT.

This clone was observed a few times. This sequence joins TRBV7-2 and TRBJ1-6; D gene unclear. CDR1 is SGHTA and CDR2 is FQGNSA in the germline V gene. With 2 bases removed from V and 6 bases from J, the gap between germline ends came to 14 bases. The CDR3 extends over 16 amino acids. CDR3 coding DNA: TGTGCCAGCAGCTTATTTCAGCCACGGGGTAATTCACCCCTCCACTTT. It encodes CASSLFQPRGNSPLHF.

This clone was picked up one time. This chain joins TRBV9 and TRBJ2-5, with D maybe TRBD2 (5 bases). The germline CDR1 and CDR2 sequences are SGDLS and YYNGEE. The CDR3 consists of 15 residues. V lost 0 bases and J lost 2, with 11 bases in between. CDR3 protein: CASSVGLRDQETQYF. In DNA form, the CDR3 reads TGTGCCAGCAGCGTAGGTTTACGGGATCAAGAGACCCAGTACTTC.

V and J are TRBV6-6 and TRBJ1-1; the match to TRBD1 covers 7 bases. CDR3 length equals 13 residues. The trim removed 7 bases at V and 6 bases at J, leaving 8 bases unmatched. The germline V gene has CDR1 MNHNY and CDR2 SVGAGI (reference sequence). CDR3 amino acids: CASKTRGQAEAFF. In DNA form, the CDR3 reads TGTGCCAGCAAAACAAGGGGGCAGGCTGAAGCTTTCTTT.

This clone was detected once. The chain combines TRBV5-4 with TRBJ2-7; 10 bases are shared with TRBD2. CDR3 size: 15 residues. CDR1 and CDR2 from the germline V gene are SGHNT and YYREEE (reference sequence). V trimming: 1 base; J trimming: 2 bases; junction bases outside the gene matches: 3. CDR3 protein: CASSLRAGGPYEQYF. DNA of the CDR3: TGTGCCAGCAGCTTGCGAGCGGGGGGGCCCTACGAGCAGTACTTC.

This chain links TRBV10-1 with TRBJ2-3, with 11 bases that match TRBD2. Germline-derived CDR1 and CDR2 are WNHNN and SYGVQD (reference sequence). V dropped 2 bases and J dropped 2; count of bases not matched to a gene: 3. This CDR3 has 16 residues. The CDR3 loop reads CASSETSGGYTDTQYF. In nucleotides, the CDR3 is TGCGCCAGCAGTGAGACTAGCGGGGGCTACACAGATACGCAGTATTTT.

The rearrangement links TRBV5-4 to TRBJ1-2; 8 bases map to TRBD1. With V trimmed by 4 bases and J by 5 bases, 7 bases remained unmatched. CDR3 length: 14 amino acids. Germline V CDR1 and CDR2: SGHNT, YYREEE (reference sequence). CDR3 sequence reads: CASSQGQETYGYTF. In nucleotides, the CDR3 is TGTGCCAGCAGCCAGGGACAGGAAACATATGGCTACACCTTC.

V is TRBV19 and J is TRBJ1-6; 8 bases are a match to TRBD1. The CDR3 has 14 amino acids. The junction had 3 bases not matched to a gene; V was cut back by 4 bases and J by 7 bases. Germline V gene lookup returns CDR1 LNHDA and CDR2 SQIVND (reference sequence). The CDR3 region has the DNA TGTGCCAGTAGTAGAGGACAGGGAAATTCACCCCTCCACTTT. Its translation: CASSRGQGNSPLHF.

This clone was found once. This sequence joins TRBV6-5 and TRBJ1-2; TRBD1 agrees at 7 bases. CDR3 length: 12 residues. The V segment lost 2 bases and the J segment 7 bases; nucleotides outside the gene matches: 1. Looked up from germline, CDR1 is MNHEY and CDR2 is SVGAGI. CDR3 sequence: CASSYAGGGYTF. The CDR3 DNA reads TGTGCCAGCAGTTACGCAGGGGGTGGCTACACCTTC.

The chain couples TRBV19 to TRBJ2-6, with 10 bases aligning to TRBD1. Trimming took 3 bases from V and 2 from J; bases not matched to a gene: 7. The germline CDR1 and CDR2 sequences are LNHDA and SQIVND (reference sequence). The CDR3 runs to 18 residues. CDR3 sequence reads: CASSMSLGTGAGANVLTF. CDR3 nucleotides: TGTGCCAGTAGTATGAGTCTGGGGACAGGGGCTGGGGCCAACGTCCTGACTTTC.

This chain links TRBV30 with TRBJ1-5; D is perhaps TRBD1 (6 bases). With 5 bases removed from V and 2 bases from J, the gap between germline ends came to 19 bases. The CDR3 is 16 amino acids. Germline V gene data show CDR1 as GTSNPN and CDR2 as SVGIG (reference sequence). The CDR3 sequence is CAWSARGARGNQPQHF. The CDR3 nucleotides read TGTGCCTGGTCAGCTCGGGGGGCGCGAGGCAATCAGCCCCAGCATTTT.

The chain has TRBV5-1 and TRBJ1-1, with 9 bases aligning to TRBD1. The trim removed 6 bases at V and 2 bases at J, leaving 5 bases unmatched. CDR3 size: 14 residues. Per germline, CDR1 SGHRS and CDR2 YFSETQ. The CDR3 region is CASTLTGGNTEAFF. The CDR3 bases are TGCGCCAGCACTCTTACAGGGGGCAACACTGAAGCTTTCTTT.

A few counts support this clone. V is TRBV6-6 and J is TRBJ1-4; possibly TRBD1 for D (6 bases). Germline assignment: CDR1 MNHNY and CDR2 SVGAGI (reference sequence). Trimming cost V 6 bases and J 3 bases, with 11 bases left between them. This CDR3 region has 14 residues. CDR3 protein: CASRQGTANEKLFF. The CDR3, as DNA: TGTGCCAGCAGACAGGGTACCGCTAATGAAAAACTGTTTTTT.

This sequence joins TRBV6-2 or TRBV6-3 and TRBJ2-5; no clear D gene. The CDR3 loop spans 14 amino acids. Between the trimmed V and J ends, which lost 2 bases and 5 bases, there was a span of 12 bases. Germline V gene sequence: CDR1 MNHEY, CDR2 SVGEGT. CDR3 in DNA: TGTGCCAGCAGTTACGGTGACTCCCGGGAGACCCAGTACTTC. Amino acids: CASSYGDSRETQYF.

CDR3 DNA sequence: TGTGCCACCAGCAGAGATACGAGGTGGGGAGACAGGGGTAGGCCTGGGGGCTACACCTTC. It specifies CATSRDTRWGDRGRPGGYTF. The genes are TRBV15 and TRBJ1-2; 8 bases align to TRBD1. V shed 0 bases and J 8 bases; nucleotides not matched to a gene: 23. The CDR3 totals 20 residues. Germline V CDR1 and CDR2: LNHNV, YYDKDF (reference sequence).

The V gene is TRBV7-9, the J gene TRBJ1-6; a possible D gene is TRBD1 (5 bases). Germline V CDR1 and CDR2: SEHNR, FQNEAQ (reference sequence). The CDR3 is 15 amino acids. The V end was cut by 4 bases, the J end by 9 bases, with 16 bases between. CDR3 amino acids: CASSWPYGGGSPLHF. CDR3 nucleotide sequence: TGTGCCAGCAGCTGGCCCTACGGGGGGGGTTCACCCCTCCACTTT.

This clone showed up just a few times. This chain connects TRBV5-1 to TRBJ2-5, with D possibly TRBD1 on 6 matching bases. The CDR3 consists of 14 residues. The ends were cut back, 0 bases at V and 2 bases at J, with 8 bases in the middle. CDR1 is SGHRS and CDR2 is YFSETQ in the germline V gene. CDR3 DNA: TGCGCCAGCAGCTTGGAGGACAGTCAAGAGACCCAGTACTTC. Protein: CASSLEDSQETQYF.

The V gene is TRBV28, the J gene TRBJ1-6; possible D gene TRBD1, 5 bases. The germline V and J ends were trimmed by 6 bases and 6 bases, with 15 bases remaining between them. CDR3 length equals 15 residues. Germline lookup yields CDR1 MDHEN and CDR2 SYDVKM. The CDR3 region has the DNA TGTGCCAGCAGGTGGCACGACGGGGGTAATTCACCCCTCCACTTT. Translated, it gives CASRWHDGGNSPLHF.